A selection of T cell receptor beta chains follows, all from one sample in a study of OX40 agonist ivuxolimab in advanced cancers. Assay used: immunoSEQ multiplex PCR; TCRdb lists only in-frame clones, some missing. This table has around 17,000 clones, 70% to 90% appearing once. The sample was CD4+ or CD8+ T cells sorted from blood, taken in a trial of the OX40 agonist ivuxolimab. Source of these receptors: an adult with an advanced solid tumor such as melanoma, head and neck, liver or kidney cancer. The CDR3 runs from the conserved cysteine through the conserved F or W. Each record gives: clone size, J gene, V gene, D gene, CDR3 protein, CDR3 DNA. The D gene is left open where the match is weak. Size is stated for part of the rows, as once, few or many counts, or as a class when the clone is expanded.

>.|TRBJ1-3|TRBV25-1|.
CASSESGNTIYF
TGTGCCAGCAGTGAATCTGGAAACACCATATATTTT
>.|TRBJ2-7|TRBV14|TRBD2
CASSPTSGRYEQYF
TGTGCCAGCAGCCCGACTAGCGGGAGATACGAGCAGTACTTC
>.|TRBJ2-7|TRBV29-1|.
CSVATGRQSYEQYF
TGCAGCGTTGCTACCGGGAGACAGTCCTACGAGCAGTACTTC
>.|TRBJ2-6|TRBV5-1|.
CASSFDSGANVLTF
TGCGCCAGCAGCTTTGACTCTGGGGCCAACGTCCTGACTTTC
>.|TRBJ2-2|TRBV5-1|.
CASSLVPGSNTGELFF
TGCGCCAGCAGCTTGGTCCCAGGTTCGAACACCGGGGAGCTGTTTTTT
>.|TRBJ2-1|TRBV4-1|.
CASSQASEGEQFF
TGCGCCAGCAGCCAGGCCTCGGAGGGTGAGCAGTTCTTC
>.|TRBJ2-1|TRBV7-2|TRBD2
CASSLGGLAGDEQFF
TGTGCCAGCAGCTTAGGGGGACTAGCGGGAGATGAGCAGTTCTTC
>few|TRBJ1-6|TRBV7-3|.
CASSMGGGNSPLHF
TGTGCCAGCAGCATGGGGGGCGGCAATTCACCCCTCCACTTT
>once|TRBJ2-7|TRBV6-5|.
CASSYSGVEAGDEQYF
TGTGCCAGCAGTTACAGCGGCGTGGAAGCGGGCGACGAGCAGTACTTC
>.|TRBJ2-5|TRBV19|TRBD1
CASSTPRTGGRETQYF
TGTGCCAGTAGCACGCCCAGGACAGGGGGCCGGGAGACCCAGTACTTC
>.|TRBJ2-1|TRBV4-2|.
CASSQDRAVYNEQFF
TGTGCCAGCAGCCAAGATCGGGCCGTGTACAATGAGCAGTTCTTC
>.|TRBJ2-6|TRBV7-3|.
CASSPGRRIFSGANVLTF
TGTGCCAGCAGCCCGGGACGGAGGATCTTCTCTGGGGCCAACGTCCTGACTTTC
>.|TRBJ2-1|TRBV6-5|TRBD2
CASSYSLAGINEQFF
TGTGCCAGCAGTTACTCTCTAGCGGGAATAAATGAGCAGTTCTTC
>.|TRBJ2-1|TRBV5-4|.
CASSLLVGTSYNEQFF
TGTGCCAGCAGCTTGTTGGTAGGGACATCCTACAATGAGCAGTTCTTC
>.|TRBJ2-7|TRBV5-4|TRBD1
CASSPGQADSYEQYF
TGTGCCAGCAGCCCCGGACAGGCCGACTCCTACGAGCAGTACTTC
>.|TRBJ2-7|TRBV7-2|.
CASSQSTSVHEQYF
TGTGCCAGCAGCCAATCCACGTCGGTTCACGAGCAGTACTTC
>.|TRBJ2-2|TRBV4-1|TRBD1
CASSQDLWTGGLVFF
TGCGCCAGCAGCCAAGATTTATGGACAGGGGGTTTGGTGTTTTTT
>.|TRBJ2-5|TRBV7-3|TRBD1
CASSLTPGQGAGEQYF
TGTGCCAGCAGCTTGACTCCGGGACAGGGGGCCGGAGAGCAGTACTTC
>.|TRBJ2-7|TRBV28|.
CASGSRPYEQYF
TGTGCCAGCGGATCGCGACCCTACGAGCAGTACTTC
>.|TRBJ2-7|TRBV6-5|TRBD2
CASSSTSGDAYEQYF
TGTGCCAGCAGTTCCACTAGCGGGGATGCCTACGAGCAGTACTTC
>.|TRBJ1-6|TRBV5-1|.
CASSFEGGNSPLHF
TGCGCCAGCAGCTTTGAGGGGGGCAATTCACCCCTCCACTTT
>once|TRBJ2-4|TRBV30|TRBD2
CAWSFGGDIQYF
TGTGCCTGGAGTTTTGGGGGGGACATTCAGTACTTC
>once|TRBJ2-4|TRBV2|.
CASSLQGRGIAKNIQYF
TGTGCCAGCAGCTTACAGGGAAGGGGGATTGCCAAAAACATTCAGTACTTC
>.|TRBJ1-2|TRBV2|TRBD1
CASRGRGENYGYTF
TGTGCCAGCAGGGGCAGGGGGGAGAACTATGGCTACACCTTC
>once|TRBJ2-7|TRBV28|.
CASSSAGASDEQYF
TGTGCCAGCAGTTCAGCGGGCGCGTCCGACGAGCAGTACTTC
>.|TRBJ1-1|TRBV14|.
CASSPRTVGAEAFF
TGTGCCAGCAGCCCCCGAACCGTGGGGGCTGAAGCTTTCTTT
>once|TRBJ1-1|TRBV9|.
CPKKVGNTEAFF
TGTCCTAAAAAGGTCGGGAACACTGAAGCTTTCTTT
>.|TRBJ2-1|TRBV28|TRBD2
CASSTSTGRSAMKTYNEQFF
TGTGCCAGCAGTACTTCCACCGGGAGGTCGGCAATGAAGACCTACAATGAGCAGTTCTTC
>few|TRBJ2-3|TRBV7-2|TRBD2
CASSPQGLAGSRGTDTQYF
TGTGCCAGCAGCCCTCAAGGACTAGCGGGATCTCGTGGCACAGATACGCAGTATTTT
>.|TRBJ2-1|TRBV7-7|TRBD1
CASSPDRGVEQFF
TGTGCCAGCAGCCCGGACAGGGGGGTCGAGCAGTTCTTC
>.|TRBJ1-5|TRBV28|TRBD1
CASSFGTGAYQPQHF
TGTGCCAGCAGTTTCGGCACAGGGGCTTATCAGCCCCAGCATTTT
>once|TRBJ2-2|TRBV10-3|TRBD2
CAIRRTSGTGELFF
TGTGCCATCAGACGGACTAGCGGGACCGGGGAGCTGTTTTTT
>.|TRBJ1-6|TRBV30|.
CAWSVAPYNSPLHF
TGTGCCTGGAGTGTAGCTCCGTATAATTCACCCCTCCACTTT
>.|TRBJ2-1|TRBV5-4|TRBD2
CASSLMASGSDEQFF
TGTGCCAGCAGCTTGATGGCTAGCGGGAGTGATGAGCAGTTCTTC
>.|TRBJ2-5|TRBV4-3|TRBD2
CASSLAGTETQYF
TGCGCCAGCAGCTTAGCGGGAACAGAGACCCAGTACTTC
>.|TRBJ1-4|TRBV5-4|.
CASSLGGAGEKLFF
TGTGCCAGCAGCTTAGGTGGGGCAGGGGAAAAACTGTTTTTT
>.|TRBJ1-3|TRBV15|.
CATSGRQPGNTIYF
TGTGCCACCAGCGGGCGTCAGCCAGGAAACACCATATATTTT
>.|TRBJ1-3|TRBV7-6|.
CASSPDSLSGNTIYF
TGTGCCAGCAGCCCCGACAGCCTCTCTGGAAACACCATATATTTT
>.|TRBJ1-4|TRBV5-1|.
CASSLSGQNEKLFF
TGCGCCAGCAGCTTGTCCGGACAAAATGAAAAACTGTTTTTT
>.|TRBJ2-5|TRBV2|TRBD1
CASMRGQQETQYF
TGTGCCAGCATGAGGGGACAGCAAGAGACCCAGTACTTC
>.|TRBJ1-1|TRBV27|.
CASSPTPRGMNTEAFF
TGTGCCAGCAGTCCTACACCACGAGGGATGAACACTGAAGCTTTCTTT
>.|TRBJ1-1|TRBV28|.
CASSPNPHSEAFF
TGTGCCAGCAGCCCTAACCCCCACAGCGAAGCTTTCTTT
>.|TRBJ2-7|TRBV19|TRBD1
CASSFSQGSEQYF
TGTGCCAGTAGTTTCTCACAGGGGAGCGAGCAGTACTTC
>.|TRBJ2-3|TRBV6-1|TRBD2
CASSDKGLAGVRTQYF
TGTGCCAGCAGTGATAAGGGACTAGCGGGAGTGAGGACGCAGTATTTT
>.|TRBJ2-3|TRBV4-1|.
CASSPLGGPADTQYF
TGCGCCAGCAGCCCTCTGGGAGGCCCCGCAGATACGCAGTATTTT
>.|TRBJ2-5|TRBV28|.
CASSVGDFQETQYF
TGTGCCAGCTCAGTAGGGGACTTCCAAGAGACCCAGTACTTC
>.|TRBJ1-5|TRBV11-2|.
CASSLDPRGVSNQPQHF
TGTGCCAGCAGCTTAGACCCCCGGGGGGTTAGCAATCAGCCCCAGCATTTT
>.|TRBJ2-1|TRBV7-3|TRBD2
CASSSPGLAGVRNNEQFF
TGTGCCAGCAGCTCCCCGGGACTAGCGGGAGTAAGAAACAATGAGCAGTTCTTC
>.|TRBJ2-5|TRBV28|TRBD2
CASSFGGGQETQYF
TGTGCCAGCAGTTTCGGGGGGGGCCAAGAGACCCAGTACTTC
>.|TRBJ1-2|TRBV7-9|TRBD1
CASSFSPGQGNYGYTF
TGTGCCAGCAGCTTCTCTCCGGGACAGGGAAACTATGGCTACACCTTC